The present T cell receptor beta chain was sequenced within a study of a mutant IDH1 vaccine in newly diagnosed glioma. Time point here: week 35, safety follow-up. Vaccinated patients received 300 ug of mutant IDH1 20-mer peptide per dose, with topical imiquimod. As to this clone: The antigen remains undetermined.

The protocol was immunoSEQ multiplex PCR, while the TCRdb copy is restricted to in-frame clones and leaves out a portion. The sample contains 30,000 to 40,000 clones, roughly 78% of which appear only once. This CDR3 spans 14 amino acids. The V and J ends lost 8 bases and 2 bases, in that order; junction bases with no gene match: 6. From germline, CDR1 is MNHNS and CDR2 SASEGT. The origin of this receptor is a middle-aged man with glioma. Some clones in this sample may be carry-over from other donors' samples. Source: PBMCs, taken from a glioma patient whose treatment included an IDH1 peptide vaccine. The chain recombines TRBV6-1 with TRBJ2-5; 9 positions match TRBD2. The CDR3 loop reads CASGVAGAQETQYF. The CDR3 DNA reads TGTGCCAGCGGGGTAGCGGGGGCACAAGAGACCCAGTACTTC.